This TCR beta chain was sequenced in a study of CD8+ T cells in alopecia areata. Extracted RNA was reverse transcribed, and the resulting cDNA served as sequencing template. TCRdb's copy holds only in-frame clones and misses some; the assay was immunoSEQ multiplex PCR. The table lists around 97,000 clones, roughly 53% of them singletons. CDR3 length: 15 amino acids. CDR1 and CDR2 (germline): SGHAT, FQDESV (reference sequence). Trimming stripped 0 bases from V and 4 bases from J, with 9 bases between. General study findings and limits: In scalp samples, resident alphabeta T cells of normal skin are also sequenced. Lesional scalp, especially alopecia totalis/universalis, showed higher clonality than normal scalp. Researchers reported that TCR sharing among patients proved less clear than in mice, possibly HLA-linked.

A remark on this clone: Its antigen is currently unknown.

Sequenced input: CD4+ T cells sorted from blood. The V and J genes are TRBV11-1 and TRBJ1-4; D is possibly TRBD1 (5 bases). The clonotype was recovered from a human donor in good health. This CDR3 reads CASSLAGDRNEKLFF. The CDR3 nucleotides are TGTGCCAGCAGCTTAGCGGGGGACCGTAATGAAAAACTGTTTTTT.